The 10 T cell receptor beta chains given below trace back to one sample, sequenced in a study of cytomegalovirus exposure and HLA in healthy donors. 60 Vbeta and 13 Jbeta primers were used in PCR. Using immunoSEQ multiplex PCR, the repertoire was profiled, and TCRdb retains in-frame clones only, with some absent. The sample contains 150,000 to 200,000 clones, around 73% of which appear only once. The sequencing sample was made of PBMCs. The receptors here all came from a woman under 30 in good health and CMV-seropositive.

The chain couples TRBV27 to TRBJ1-2; 7 nucleotides match TRBD1. Germline-derived CDR1 and CDR2 are MNHEY and SMNVEV (reference sequence). The CDR3 loop spans 15 amino acids. With 6 bases clipped from V and 7 bases from J, the junction kept 14 bases outside the gene matches. In nucleotides, the CDR3 is TGTGCCAGCAGGCAAACCGGGACAGAACCTCTTGGCTACACCTTC. It is translated as CASRQTGTEPLGYTF.

The rearrangement joins TRBV15 to TRBJ2-2; the match to TRBD1 covers 8 bases. Per germline, CDR1 LNHNV and CDR2 YYDKDF (reference sequence). This CDR3 region has 17 residues. Germline trimming cut 0 bases from V and 4 bases from J; bases unmatched to any gene: 7. In DNA form, the CDR3 reads TGTGCCACCAGCAGAGATAGTCAGGGGGCGAGCACCGGGGAGCTGTTTTTT. Translating gives CATSRDSQGASTGELFF.

A single count supports this clone. The J gene is TRBJ1-2, the V gene TRBV7-9, with D hard to call. CDR1 is SEHNR and CDR2 is FQNEAQ in the germline V gene (reference sequence). This CDR3 is 13 amino acids long. V lost 1 base to trimming and J lost 6 bases, with 9 bases between them. In DNA form, the CDR3 reads TGTGCCAGCAGCTTAGACAAGGCGGATGGCTACACCTTC. Encoded protein: CASSLDKADGYTF.

The CDR3 bases are TGTGCCATCAGTGACCCAGGGGTCAAGGACTATGGCTACACCTTC. Its protein product is CAISDPGVKDYGYTF. The chain combines TRBV10-3 with TRBJ1-2; maybe TRBD1 (6 bases). Trimming took off 3 bases at V and 3 bases at J, with 14 bases between the two ends. Germline CDR1 is ENHRY and CDR2 is SYGVKD. This CDR3 contains 15 residues.

The V call is TRBV19, the J call TRBJ2-7; maybe TRBD2 (5 bases). V dropped 2 bases and J dropped 3 bases, with 17 bases sitting between them. The CDR3 is made up of 16 amino acids. The germline gives CDR1 LNHDA, CDR2 SQIVND (reference sequence). CDR3 bases: TGTGCCAGTAGTATAACCCTTGAGCGGAGGAGCTACGAGCAGTACTTC. This codes for CASSITLERRSYEQYF.

This clone showed up just a few times. V is TRBV18 and J is TRBJ2-7; 8 positions match TRBD2. This CDR3 has 15 amino acids. The V segment lost 3 bases and the J segment 3 bases; nucleotides outside the gene matches: 7. The germline gives CDR1 KGHSH, CDR2 LQKENI. The DNA of the CDR3 is TGTGCCAGCTCACCGCGGGGGGAGACTGGCTACGAGCAGTACTTC. This codes for CASSPRGETGYEQYF.

To note about this clone: The junction does not match germline at one end; this may be a read error. The V and J genes are TRBV7-8 and TRBJ1-2; D gene uncertain. Germline V lookup: CDR1 SGHVS, CDR2 FQNEAQ. The CDR3 is 13 residues long. The CDR3 sequence: CAGSSSQNYGYTF. CDR3 nucleotides: TGTGCCGGCAGCTCGAGTCAAAACTATGGCTACACCTTC.

Here the CDR3 DNA reads TGCGCCAGCAGCGCAGGTACTAGTTCAGTCACAGATACGCAGTATTTT. Protein product: CASSAGTSSVTDTQYF. This chain uses TRBV4-3 with TRBJ2-3; D is possibly TRBD2 (5 bases). This CDR3 has 16 residues. Germline CDR1 and CDR2: LGHNA and YSLEER. Between the trimmed V and J ends, which lost 5 bases and 2 bases, there was a span of 17 bases.

The chain employs TRBV30 and TRBJ1-6; D uncertain. The germline V gene has CDR1 GTSNPN and CDR2 SVGIG (reference sequence). The CDR3 consists of 14 residues. V lost 4 bases and J 9 bases, leaving 16 bases between the germline ends. CDR3: CAWKAQLGFSPLHF. The CDR3 DNA sequence: TGTGCCTGGAAGGCGCAATTGGGCTTTTCACCCCTCCACTTT.

The table lists this clone with a count of one. V and J are TRBV18 and TRBJ2-7; the D gene is possibly TRBD1 (6 bases). This CDR3 comprises 15 residues. Germline CDR1 is KGHSH and CDR2 is LQKENI. The V and J ends lost 3 bases and 2 bases respectively, with 14 bases between them. The CDR3 spells CASSPTGTRPYEQYF. As DNA, the CDR3 is TGTGCCAGCTCACCCACCGGGACAAGACCCTACGAGCAGTACTTC.